Listed here are 30 T cell receptor beta chains from one sample, sequenced in a study of naive and memory T cell subsets. Both TRBC1 and TRBC2 were covered by a beta constant-region primer of two equimolar oligonucleotides. TCRdb fed the UMI-ligation and nested PCR reads into MiXCR, producing one record per CDR3 protein. Among 75,000 to 85,000 distinct CDR3 sequences listed, approximately 14% were seen once. Sequencing was done on a sample of central memory CD4+ T cells from blood. Every receptor here comes from a human donor in good health.

This clonotype occurred once. J is TRBJ2-1 and V is TRBV30, with D unresolved. Trimming pared 3 bases from V and 5 bases from J, leaving 11 bases between. Germline V gene sequence: CDR1 GTSNPN, CDR2 SVGIG (reference sequence). This CDR3 region has 13 residues. CDR3 nucleotide sequence: TGTGCCTGGAGAATCGGGCCAAACAATGAGCAGTTCTTC. As protein: CAWRIGPNNEQFF.

The chain recombines TRBV9 with TRBJ1-5; D unresolved. The CDR3 extends over 14 amino acids. Germline V lookup: CDR1 SGDLS, CDR2 YYNGEE. The ends were cut back, 4 bases at V and 2 bases at J, with 10 bases in the middle. CDR3 loop: CASSPEGGNQPQHF. The CDR3 coding sequence is TGTGCCAGCAGCCCAGAGGGTGGCAATCAGCCCCAGCATTTT.

V usage is TRBV7-2 and J usage is TRBJ2-7, with D possibly being TRBD2 (5 bases). Germline V lookup: CDR1 SGHTA, CDR2 FQGNSA. The V gene lost 3 bases and the J gene lost 4 bases, with 16 bases spanning the gap. This CDR3 is 15 amino acids long. CDR3 nucleotides: TGTGCCAGCAGCTTCGCCGAGGGATTAGTTTACGAGCAGTACTTC. This sequence encodes CASSFAEGLVYEQYF.

CDR3 DNA: TGTGCCAGCAGCTTATTACGAGAGACCCAGTACTTC. It encodes CASSLLRETQYF. This chain connects TRBV7-2 to TRBJ2-5; D unclear. The germline V and J ends were trimmed by 2 bases and 4 bases, with 5 bases remaining between them. Germline CDR1 is SGHTA and CDR2 is FQGNSA. This CDR3 contains 12 residues.

There are a few counts of this clonotype. This chain joins TRBV11-2 and TRBJ1-4; 9 nucleotides agree with TRBD1. V lost 4 bases and J lost 5; bases outside the gene matches: 2. The CDR3 spans 14 residues. Looked up from germline, CDR1 is SGHAT and CDR2 is FQNNGV. CDR3 sequence: CASSSGTGNEKLFF. The CDR3 DNA sequence: TGTGCCAGCAGCTCCGGGACAGGGAATGAAAAACTGTTTTTT.

A note on this clonotype: In this CDR3 the conserved last residue, phenylalanine or tryptophan, is missing, so a read error is likely. The chain couples TRBV24-1 to TRBJ2-2; the D gene is possibly TRBD2 (6 bases). Trimming shortened V by 5 bases and J by 0 bases, and 15 bases separated the two germline ends. The CDR3 has 17 residues. Germline V CDR1 and CDR2: KGHDR, SFDVKD. The CDR3 DNA reads as TGTGCCACCAGTGGACTTCCGGAGGGCGCGAACACCGGGGAGCTGTTTCTT. It specifies CATSGLPEGANTGELFL.

This clonotype was seen only a few times. V is TRBV5-4 and J is TRBJ2-4; TRBD1 might be the D (6 bases). V lost 1 base and J lost 8, with 10 bases in between. Looked up from germline, CDR1 is SGHNT and CDR2 is YYREEE (reference sequence). This CDR3 has 13 residues. The CDR3 protein is CASSLTGTDIQYF. In DNA form, the CDR3 reads TGTGCCAGCAGCTTGACAGGGACGGACATTCAGTACTTC.

In this sample, this clonotype turned up a few times. The chain couples TRBV19 to TRBJ1-5; D gene ambiguous. The length of the CDR3 is 13 residues. V gave up 3 bases and J gave up 7 bases, with 10 bases separating them. Germline values: CDR1 LNHDA, CDR2 SQIVND (reference sequence). The CDR3 DNA follows: TGTGCCAGTAGTATCGGTCAATGGCAGCCCCAGCATTTT. Translated: CASSIGQWQPQHF.

A few counts support this clonotype. The CDR3 coding sequence is TGCGCCAGCAGTGAAGGAGGGTCTGGGGCCAACGTCCTGACTTTC. Its translation: CASSEGGSGANVLTF. This chain uses TRBV10-2 with TRBJ2-6; TRBD2 is a possible D gene (6 bases). Germline CDR1 and CDR2: WSHSY and SAAADI. The CDR3 is 15 residues long. Trimming stripped 3 bases from V and 1 base from J, with 7 bases between.

This clonotype appeared many times. The CDR3 DNA is TGTGCCAGCAGTCGGAGGAACACTGAAGCTTTCTTT. Protein: CASSRRNTEAFF. This chain connects TRBV5-6 to TRBJ1-1; the D is unclear. Germline values: CDR1 SGHDT, CDR2 YYEEEE. The V and J ends lost 5 bases and 1 base respectively, with 6 bases between them. The CDR3 totals 12 residues.

There are a few counts of this clonotype. The CDR3 here is CASSPRGVMNQPQHF. Written as DNA, the CDR3 is TGTGCCAGCTCACCTAGGGGAGTGATGAATCAGCCCCAGCATTTT. The chain joins TRBV18 to TRBJ1-5; tentative D call: TRBD1 (5 bases). V gave up 3 bases and J gave up 4 bases, with 13 bases separating them. The germline CDR1 and CDR2 sequences are KGHSH and LQKENI. The CDR3 spans 15 residues.

This chain uses TRBV21-1 with TRBJ1-6. TRBV21-1 has pseudogene status. The CDR3 extends over 14 amino acids. The CDR3 reads CASSRKGENSPLHF. CDR3 DNA sequence: TGTGCCAGCAGCAGGAAAGGAGAAAATTCACCCCTCCACTTT.

The sample holds many counts of this clonotype. The rearrangement joins TRBV2 to TRBJ1-5; perhaps TRBD1 as D (5 bases). V shed 7 bases and J shed 6 bases, with 10 bases lying between them. Germline loops: CDR1 SNHLY, CDR2 FYNNEI. CDR3 length: 12 residues. The CDR3 DNA is TGTGCCAGCACCACGGGGGGTCAGCCCCAGCATTTT. Translation gives CASTTGGQPQHF.

This chain links TRBV6-2 or TRBV6-3 with TRBJ2-7; TRBD2 is a possible D gene (5 bases). This CDR3 is built from 16 residues. V lost 8 bases, J lost 4 bases, and 24 bases lay in between. Germline assignment: CDR1 MNHEY and CDR2 SVGEGT. CDR3 loop: CASEPALGLVTYEQYF. Here the CDR3 DNA reads TGTGCCAGCGAACCCGCACTAGGCTTGGTGACTTACGAGCAGTACTTC.

This clonotype was observed a handful of times. The chain employs TRBV9 and TRBJ2-7; the match to TRBD1 covers 11 bases. Germline values: CDR1 SGDLS, CDR2 YYNGEE. Trimming removed 3 bases from V and 3 bases from J; junction bases left unmatched: 11. This CDR3 spans 17 amino acids. In nucleotides, the CDR3 is TGTGCCAGCAGCGCTGGACAGGGGGCGGCCGCCTTCTACGAGCAGTACTTC. Translating it yields CASSAGQGAAAFYEQYF.

The gene calls are TRBV20-1 and TRBJ1-4; D remains unclear. This CDR3 has 13 amino acids. CDR1 is DFQATT, CDR2 SNEGSKA, per germline (reference sequence). V dropped 6 bases and J dropped 0 bases, with 8 bases sitting between them. CDR3 sequence (DNA): TGCAGTGCGGACGGCCCAACTAATGAAAAACTGTTTTTT. Translation: CSADGPTNEKLFF.

The J gene is TRBJ2-3, the V gene TRBV20-1; TRBD2 agrees at 8 bases. This CDR3 is 13 amino acids long. V trimming: 4 bases; J trimming: 4 bases; junction bases outside the gene matches: 4. The V gene's germline CDR1 is DFQATT and CDR2 SNEGSKA (reference sequence). CDR3 sequence: CSAKEREPDTQYF. The CDR3 DNA follows: TGCAGTGCTAAGGAGCGGGAGCCAGATACGCAGTATTTT.

The chain recombines TRBV18 with TRBJ2-7; 7 nucleotides line up with TRBD1. CDR1 KGHSH and CDR2 LQKENI come from the germline V gene. This CDR3 is built from 13 residues. V trimming: 6 bases; J trimming: 6 bases; junction bases outside the gene matches: 8. The CDR3 reads CASSLDRFSEQYF. In DNA form, the CDR3 reads TGTGCCAGCTCCCTGGACAGGTTCTCCGAGCAGTACTTC.

Only a few counts were recorded for this clonotype. This sequence joins TRBV4-1 and TRBJ1-5; D is perhaps TRBD1 (6 bases). The germline V and J ends were trimmed by 6 bases and 3 bases, with 12 bases remaining between them. CDR3 length equals 14 residues. CDR1 and CDR2 from the germline V gene are MGHRA and YSYEKL. CDR3 nucleotides: TGCGCCAGCAGTCGGACAGTGCTCAATCAGCCCCAGCATTTT. This codes for CASSRTVLNQPQHF.

The V gene is TRBV4-1, the J gene TRBJ1-5, with TRBD1 as a possible D gene (5 bases). The germline CDR1 and CDR2 sequences are MGHRA and YSYEKL. The CDR3 is 16 amino acids. Trimming cost V 1 base and J 5 bases, with 15 bases left between them. CDR3: CASSQGGGGPDQPQHF. In DNA form, the CDR3 reads TGCGCCAGCAGCCAAGGGGGGGGAGGGCCTGATCAGCCCCAGCATTTT.

In the case of this clonotype: A read error may explain this, as a much larger clone is one base away. The chain combines TRBV20-1 with TRBJ2-2, with D possibly being TRBD1 (5 bases). This CDR3 comprises 14 residues. CDR1 and CDR2 (germline): DFQATT, SNEGSKA (reference sequence). The V end lost 3 bases, the J end lost 4 bases, and 12 bases lay between the germline ends. The CDR3 DNA follows: TGCAGTGCTAGGAGCAGGGCCACCACCGGGGAGCTGTTTTTT. It translates to CSARSRATTGELFF.

This clonotype was seen many times. V and J are TRBV12-3 or TRBV12-4 and TRBJ2-5; a possible D gene is TRBD2 (6 bases). This CDR3 is 15 amino acids long. V lost 3 bases, J lost 5 bases, and 16 bases lay in between. The CDR3 loop reads CASSFLWGTEETQYF. The CDR3 DNA follows: TGTGCCAGCAGTTTTCTGTGGGGGACTGAGGAGACCCAGTACTTC.

This clonotype was picked up many times. The chain links TRBV30 to TRBJ2-1, with 10 bases matching TRBD2. The germline gives CDR1 GTSNPN, CDR2 SVGIG (reference sequence). This CDR3 has 13 residues. V lost 5 bases and J lost 9; bases outside the gene matches: 7. In DNA, the CDR3 is TGTGCCTGGGACAGCGGGAGGGCGGCTGAGCAGTTCTTC. Translation: CAWDSGRAAEQFF.

The V call is TRBV18, the J call TRBJ1-2, with D unclear. The CDR3 contains 15 residues. The V and J ends lost 0 bases and 2 bases respectively, with 10 bases between them. The germline gives CDR1 KGHSH, CDR2 LQKENI. The CDR3 loop is CASSPPGRRNYGYTF. CDR3 bases: TGTGCCAGCTCACCACCTGGCAGGCGGAACTATGGCTACACCTTC.

The chain uses TRBV11-2 and TRBJ2-1, with D uncertain. This CDR3 is built from 13 residues. The germline CDR1 and CDR2 sequences are SGHAT and FQNNGV. V was cut by 5 bases and J by 8 bases, with 13 bases left in between. The CDR3 region has the DNA TGTGCCAGCAGCCCCTTTTTGGTCCATGAGCAGTTCTTC. Translating it yields CASSPFLVHEQFF.

This clonotype was seen many times. This CDR3 is CASSDRWWVNEQFF. CDR3 DNA sequence: TGTGCCAGCAGCGACAGGTGGTGGGTCAATGAGCAGTTCTTC. The rearrangement links TRBV6-5 to TRBJ2-1, with D possibly TRBD1 on 6 matching bases. The ends were cut back, 6 bases at V and 6 bases at J, with 15 bases in the middle. The CDR3 totals 14 residues. Germline V CDR1 and CDR2: MNHEY, SVGAGI.

V and J are TRBV7-2 and TRBJ2-7, with D possibly matching TRBD1 (6 bases). This CDR3 comprises 16 residues. CDR1 SGHTA and CDR2 FQGNSA come from the germline V gene. Trimming took 5 bases from V and 2 from J, leaving 19 bases between them. As DNA, the CDR3 is TGTGCCAGCAGCCCTACAGGACAGTCCCAGACCTACGAGCAGTACTTC. Its translation: CASSPTGQSQTYEQYF.

A few counts support this clonotype. This rearrangement joins TRBV5-1 to TRBJ1-1, with no clear D. Trimming removed 6 bases at V and 1 base at J, with 10 bases between. The CDR3 extends over 13 amino acids. Germline CDR1 is SGHRS and CDR2 is YFSETQ. CDR3: CASKFQQNTEAFF. In DNA form, the CDR3 reads TGCGCCAGCAAGTTTCAGCAGAACACTGAAGCTTTCTTT.

The chain recombines TRBV3-1 with TRBJ2-1, with D unclear. Germline V gene data show CDR1 as LGHDT and CDR2 as YNNKEL (reference sequence). Between the trimmed V and J ends, which lost 3 bases and 5 bases, there was a span of 5 bases. The CDR3 has 12 amino acids. CDR3 sequence: CASSHLNNEQFF. For the CDR3, the DNA is TGTGCCAGCAGCCACCTAAACAATGAGCAGTTCTTC.

The V gene is TRBV7-3, the J gene TRBJ2-1; 7 bases line up with TRBD2. V gave up 0 bases and J gave up 1 base; unmatched junction bases: 0. The CDR3 is 15 amino acids. The germline gives CDR1 SGHTA, CDR2 FQGTGA. CDR3 DNA: TGTGCCAGCAGCTTAACGGGAGGGTCCTACAATGAGCAGTTCTTC. Protein product: CASSLTGGSYNEQFF.